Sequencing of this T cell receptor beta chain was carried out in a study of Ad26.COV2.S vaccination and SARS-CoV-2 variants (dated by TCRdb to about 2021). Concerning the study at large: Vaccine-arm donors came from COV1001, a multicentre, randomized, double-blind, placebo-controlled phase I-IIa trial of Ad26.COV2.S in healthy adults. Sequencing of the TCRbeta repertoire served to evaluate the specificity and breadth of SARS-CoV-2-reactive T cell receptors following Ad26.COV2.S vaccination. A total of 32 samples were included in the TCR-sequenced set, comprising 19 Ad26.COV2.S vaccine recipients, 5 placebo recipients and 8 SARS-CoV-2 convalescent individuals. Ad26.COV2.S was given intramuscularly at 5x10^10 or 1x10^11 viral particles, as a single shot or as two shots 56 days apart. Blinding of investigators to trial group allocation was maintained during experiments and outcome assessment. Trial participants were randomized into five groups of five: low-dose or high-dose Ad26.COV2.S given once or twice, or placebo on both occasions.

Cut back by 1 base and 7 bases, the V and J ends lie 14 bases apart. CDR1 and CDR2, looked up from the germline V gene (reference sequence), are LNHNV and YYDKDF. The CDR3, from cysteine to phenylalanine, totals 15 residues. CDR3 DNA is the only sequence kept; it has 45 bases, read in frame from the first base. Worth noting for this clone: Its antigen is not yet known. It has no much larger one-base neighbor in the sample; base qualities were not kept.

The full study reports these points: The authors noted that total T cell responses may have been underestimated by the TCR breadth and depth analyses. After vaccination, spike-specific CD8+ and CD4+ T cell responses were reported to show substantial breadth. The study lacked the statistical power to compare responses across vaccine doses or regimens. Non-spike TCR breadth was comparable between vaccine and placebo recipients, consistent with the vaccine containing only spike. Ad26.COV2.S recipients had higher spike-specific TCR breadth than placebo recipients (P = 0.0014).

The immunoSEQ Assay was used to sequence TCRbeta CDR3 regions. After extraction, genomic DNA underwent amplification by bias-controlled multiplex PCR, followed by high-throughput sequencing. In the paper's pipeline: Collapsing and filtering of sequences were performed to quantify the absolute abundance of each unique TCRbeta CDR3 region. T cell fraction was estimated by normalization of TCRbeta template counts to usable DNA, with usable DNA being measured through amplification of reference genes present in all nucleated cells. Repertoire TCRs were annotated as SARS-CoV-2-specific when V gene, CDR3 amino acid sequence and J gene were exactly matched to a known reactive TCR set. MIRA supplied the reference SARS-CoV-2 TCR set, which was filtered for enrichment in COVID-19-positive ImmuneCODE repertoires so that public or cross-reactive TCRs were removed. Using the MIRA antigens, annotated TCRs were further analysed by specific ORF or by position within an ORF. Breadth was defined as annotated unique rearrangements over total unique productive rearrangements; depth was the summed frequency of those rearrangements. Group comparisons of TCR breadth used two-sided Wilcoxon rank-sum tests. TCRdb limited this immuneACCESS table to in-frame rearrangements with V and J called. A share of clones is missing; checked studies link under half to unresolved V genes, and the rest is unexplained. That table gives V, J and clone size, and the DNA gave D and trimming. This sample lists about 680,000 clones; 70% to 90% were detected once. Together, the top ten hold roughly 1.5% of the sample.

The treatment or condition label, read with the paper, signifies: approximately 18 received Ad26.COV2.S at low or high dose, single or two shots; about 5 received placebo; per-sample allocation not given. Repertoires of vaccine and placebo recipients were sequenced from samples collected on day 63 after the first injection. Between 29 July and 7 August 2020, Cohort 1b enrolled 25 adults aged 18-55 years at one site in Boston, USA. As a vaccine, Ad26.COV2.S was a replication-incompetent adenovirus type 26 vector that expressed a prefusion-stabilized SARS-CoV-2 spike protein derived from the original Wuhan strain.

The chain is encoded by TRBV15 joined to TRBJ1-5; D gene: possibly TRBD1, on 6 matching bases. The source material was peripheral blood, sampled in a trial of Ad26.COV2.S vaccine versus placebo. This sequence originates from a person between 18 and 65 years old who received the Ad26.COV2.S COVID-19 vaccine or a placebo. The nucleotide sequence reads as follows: TGTGCCACCAGCAGAGGGGGGGGGCAAGGGCAGCCCCAGCATTTT. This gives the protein CATSRGGGQGQPQHF.